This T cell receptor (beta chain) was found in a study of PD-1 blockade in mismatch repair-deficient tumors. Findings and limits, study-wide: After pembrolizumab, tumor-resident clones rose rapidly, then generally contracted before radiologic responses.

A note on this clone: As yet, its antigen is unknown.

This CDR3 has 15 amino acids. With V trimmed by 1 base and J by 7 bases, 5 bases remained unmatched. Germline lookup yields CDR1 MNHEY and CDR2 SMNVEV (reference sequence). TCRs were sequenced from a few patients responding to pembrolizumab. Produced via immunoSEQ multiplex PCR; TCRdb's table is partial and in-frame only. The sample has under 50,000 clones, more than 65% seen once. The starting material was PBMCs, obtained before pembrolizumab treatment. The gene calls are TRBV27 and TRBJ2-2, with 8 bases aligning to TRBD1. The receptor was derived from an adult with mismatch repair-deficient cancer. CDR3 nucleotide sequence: TGTGCCAGCAGTTTATTATCCAGGGGGCTCGGGGAGCTGTTTTTT. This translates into CASSLLSRGLGELFF.